This TCR beta chain was identified during a study of long-term antiretroviral therapy in people with HIV. Researchers report immunoSEQ v3.0 was run at survey level. Assay: immunoSEQ multiplex PCR; the TCRdb copy retains only in-frame clones and omits some. This table holds under 45,000 clones, around 83% found once. Trimming stripped 8 bases from V and 6 bases from J, with 8 bases between. Germline V lookup: CDR1 LNHNV, CDR2 YYDKDF (reference sequence). This CDR3 region has 11 residues. This TCR was recovered from a man aged 18 to 29 with HIV. This chain uses TRBV15 with TRBJ2-1; a possible D gene is TRBD2 (6 bases). The sequencing here drew on unsorted PBMCs, taken 1 year after starting antiretroviral therapy. The CDR3 DNA is TGTGCCACCGGAGGGGTCAATGAGCAGTTCTTC. This gives the protein CATGGVNEQFF.